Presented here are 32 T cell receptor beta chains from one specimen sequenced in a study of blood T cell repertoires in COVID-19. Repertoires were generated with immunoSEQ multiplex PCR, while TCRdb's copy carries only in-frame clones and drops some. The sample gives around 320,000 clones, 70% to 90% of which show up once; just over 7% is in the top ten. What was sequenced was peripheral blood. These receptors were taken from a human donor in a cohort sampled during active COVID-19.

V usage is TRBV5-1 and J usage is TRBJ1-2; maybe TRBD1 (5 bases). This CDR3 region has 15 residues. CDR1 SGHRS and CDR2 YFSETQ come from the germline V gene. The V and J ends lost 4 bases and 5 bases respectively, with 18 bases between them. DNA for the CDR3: TGCGCCAGCAGCCCCCATGCAGGGAATAAGTATGGCTACACCTTC. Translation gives CASSPHAGNKYGYTF.

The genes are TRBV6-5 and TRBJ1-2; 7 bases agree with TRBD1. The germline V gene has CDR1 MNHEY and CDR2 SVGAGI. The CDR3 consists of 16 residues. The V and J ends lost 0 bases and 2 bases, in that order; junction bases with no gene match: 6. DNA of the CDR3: TGTGCCAGCAGTTACTCGCCAGACAGGGACAACTATGGCTACACCTTC. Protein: CASSYSPDRDNYGYTF.

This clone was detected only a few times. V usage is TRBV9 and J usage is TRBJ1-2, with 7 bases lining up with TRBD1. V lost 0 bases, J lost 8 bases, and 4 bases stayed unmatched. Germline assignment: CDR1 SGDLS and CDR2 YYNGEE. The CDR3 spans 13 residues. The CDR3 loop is CASSVDTGAGYTF. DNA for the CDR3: TGTGCCAGCAGCGTAGACACAGGGGCGGGCTACACCTTC.

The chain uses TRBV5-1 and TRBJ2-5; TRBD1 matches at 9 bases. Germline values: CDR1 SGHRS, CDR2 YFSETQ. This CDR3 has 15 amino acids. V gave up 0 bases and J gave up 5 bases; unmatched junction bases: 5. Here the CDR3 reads CASSLDRGLGETQYF. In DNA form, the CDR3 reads TGCGCCAGCAGCTTGGACAGGGGGCTAGGGGAGACCCAGTACTTC.

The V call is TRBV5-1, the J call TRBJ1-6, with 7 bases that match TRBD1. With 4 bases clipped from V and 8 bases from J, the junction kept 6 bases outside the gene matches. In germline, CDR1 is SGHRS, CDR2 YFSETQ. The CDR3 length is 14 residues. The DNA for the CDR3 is TGCGCCAGCAGCCTAGGGACAGCCGATTCACCCCTCCACTTT. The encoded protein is CASSLGTADSPLHF.

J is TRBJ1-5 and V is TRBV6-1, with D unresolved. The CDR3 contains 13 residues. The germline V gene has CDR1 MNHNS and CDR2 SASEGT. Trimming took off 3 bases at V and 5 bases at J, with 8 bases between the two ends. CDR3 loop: CASSESSHQPQHF. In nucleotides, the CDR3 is TGTGCCAGCAGTGAGAGTTCTCATCAGCCCCAGCATTTT.

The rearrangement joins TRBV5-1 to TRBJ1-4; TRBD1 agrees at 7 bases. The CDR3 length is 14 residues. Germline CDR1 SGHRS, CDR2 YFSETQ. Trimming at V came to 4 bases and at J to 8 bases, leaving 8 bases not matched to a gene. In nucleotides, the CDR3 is TGCGCCAGCAGCCGGACAGGTGGCGACGAAAAACTGTTTTTT. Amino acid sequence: CASSRTGGDEKLFF. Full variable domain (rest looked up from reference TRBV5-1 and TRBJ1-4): KAGVTQTPRYLIKTRGQQVTLSCSPISGHRSVSWYQQTPGQGLQFLFEYFSETQRNKGNFPGRFSGRQFSNSRSEMNVSTLELGDSALYLCASSRTGGDEKLFFGSGTQLSVL.

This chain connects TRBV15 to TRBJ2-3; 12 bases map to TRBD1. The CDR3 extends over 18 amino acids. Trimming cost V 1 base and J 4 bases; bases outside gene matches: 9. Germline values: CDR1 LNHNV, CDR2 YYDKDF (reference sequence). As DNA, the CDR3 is TGTGCCACCAGCAGAGTGGTAGGGACAGGGGGCTTCGCAGATACGCAGTATTTT. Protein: CATSRVVGTGGFADTQYF.

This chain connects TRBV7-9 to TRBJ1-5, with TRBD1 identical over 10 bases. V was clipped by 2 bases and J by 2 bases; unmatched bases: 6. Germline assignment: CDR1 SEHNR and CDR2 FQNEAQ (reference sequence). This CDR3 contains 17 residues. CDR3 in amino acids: CASSLFRGTGGNQPQHF. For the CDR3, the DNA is TGTGCCAGCAGCTTATTTAGAGGGACAGGGGGCAATCAGCCCCAGCATTTT.

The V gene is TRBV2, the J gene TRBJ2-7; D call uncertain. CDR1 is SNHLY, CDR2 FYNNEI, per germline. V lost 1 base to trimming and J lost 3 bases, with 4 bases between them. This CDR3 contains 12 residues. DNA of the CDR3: TGTGCCAGCAGTGAAGAACACTACGAGCAGTACTTC. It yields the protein CASSEEHYEQYF.

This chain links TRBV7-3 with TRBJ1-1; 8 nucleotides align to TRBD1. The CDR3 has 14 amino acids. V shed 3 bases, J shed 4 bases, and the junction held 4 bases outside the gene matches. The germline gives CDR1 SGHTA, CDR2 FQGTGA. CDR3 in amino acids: CASSLTGESTEAFF. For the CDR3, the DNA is TGTGCCAGCAGCTTGACAGGGGAATCCACTGAAGCTTTCTTT.

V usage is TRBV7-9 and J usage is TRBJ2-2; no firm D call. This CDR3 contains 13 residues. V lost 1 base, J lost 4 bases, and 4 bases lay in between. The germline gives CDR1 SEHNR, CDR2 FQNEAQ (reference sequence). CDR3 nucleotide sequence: TGTGCCAGCAGCTTAGGAGGCACCGGGGAGCTGTTTTTT. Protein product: CASSLGGTGELFF.

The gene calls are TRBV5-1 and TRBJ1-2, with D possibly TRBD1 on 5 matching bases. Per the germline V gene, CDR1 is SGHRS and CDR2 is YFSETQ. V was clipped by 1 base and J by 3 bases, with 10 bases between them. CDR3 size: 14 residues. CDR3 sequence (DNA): TGCGCCAGCAGCTTGTCTAGGGGTGACTATGGCTACACCTTC. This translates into CASSLSRGDYGYTF. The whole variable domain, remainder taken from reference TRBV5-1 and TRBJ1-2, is KAGVTQTPRYLIKTRGQQVTLSCSPISGHRSVSWYQQTPGQGLQFLFEYFSETQRNKGNFPGRFSGRQFSNSRSEMNVSTLELGDSALYLCASSLSRGDYGYTFGSGTRLTVV.

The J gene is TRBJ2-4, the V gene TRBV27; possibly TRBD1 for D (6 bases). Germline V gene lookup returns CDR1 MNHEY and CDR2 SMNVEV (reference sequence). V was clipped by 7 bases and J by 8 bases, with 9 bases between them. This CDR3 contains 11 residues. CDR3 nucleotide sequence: TGTGCCAGCAAACAGGGCCACATTCAGTACTTC. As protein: CASKQGHIQYF.

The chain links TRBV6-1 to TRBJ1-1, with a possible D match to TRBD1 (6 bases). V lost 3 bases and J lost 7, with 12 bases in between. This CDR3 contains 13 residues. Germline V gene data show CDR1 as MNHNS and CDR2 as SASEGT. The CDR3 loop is CASSDRGGDEAFF. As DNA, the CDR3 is TGTGCCAGCAGTGACAGAGGGGGAGATGAAGCTTTCTTT.

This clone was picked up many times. The CDR3 sequence: CASSEVQADGYTF. In DNA, the CDR3 is TGTGCCAGCAGTGAAGTACAAGCGGATGGCTACACCTTC. V usage is TRBV6-1 and J usage is TRBJ1-2, with unresolved D. Germline CDR1 reads MNHNS; CDR2 reads SASEGT. Trimming left V 1 base short and J 6 bases short, with 9 bases between. This CDR3 has 13 amino acids.

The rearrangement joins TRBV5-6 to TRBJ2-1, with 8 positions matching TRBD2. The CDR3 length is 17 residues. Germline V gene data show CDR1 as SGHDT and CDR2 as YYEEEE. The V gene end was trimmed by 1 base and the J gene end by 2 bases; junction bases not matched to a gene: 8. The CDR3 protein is CASSLLAGGLTYNEQFF. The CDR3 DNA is TGTGCCAGCAGCTTGTTGGCGGGGGGCCTGACCTACAATGAGCAGTTCTTC.

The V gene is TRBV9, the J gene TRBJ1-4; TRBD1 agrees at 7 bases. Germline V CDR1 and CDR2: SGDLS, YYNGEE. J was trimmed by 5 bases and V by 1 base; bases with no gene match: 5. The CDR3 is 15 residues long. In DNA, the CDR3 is TGTGCCAGCAGCGTATCGGGACAGAGAAATGAAAAACTGTTTTTT. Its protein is CASSVSGQRNEKLFF. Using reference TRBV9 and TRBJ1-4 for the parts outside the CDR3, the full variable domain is DSGVTQTPKHLITATGQRVTLRCSPRSGDLSVYWYQQSLDQGLQFLIQYYNGEERAKGNILERFSAQQFPDLHSELNLSSLELGDSALYFCASSVSGQRNEKLFFGSGTQLSVL.

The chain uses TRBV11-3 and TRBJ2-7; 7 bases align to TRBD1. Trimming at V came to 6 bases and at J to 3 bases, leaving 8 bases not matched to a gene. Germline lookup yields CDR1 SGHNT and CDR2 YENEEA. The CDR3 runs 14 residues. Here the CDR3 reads CASSYRDRDYEQYF. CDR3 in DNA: TGTGCCAGCAGTTACCGGGACAGAGACTACGAGCAGTACTTC.

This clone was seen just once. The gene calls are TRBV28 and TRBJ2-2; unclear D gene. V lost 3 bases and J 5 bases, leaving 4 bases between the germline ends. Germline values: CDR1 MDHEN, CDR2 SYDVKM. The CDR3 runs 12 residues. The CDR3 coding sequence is TGTGCCAGCAGTTTGAGGACCGGGGAGCTGTTTTTT. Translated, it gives CASSLRTGELFF.

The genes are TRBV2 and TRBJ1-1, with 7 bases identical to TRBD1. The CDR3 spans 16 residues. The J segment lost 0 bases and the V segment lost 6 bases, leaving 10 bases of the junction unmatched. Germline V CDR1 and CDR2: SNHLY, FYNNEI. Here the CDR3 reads CASRKGGQLMNTEAFF. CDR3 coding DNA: TGTGCCAGCAGGAAAGGGGGACAGTTAATGAACACTGAAGCTTTCTTT. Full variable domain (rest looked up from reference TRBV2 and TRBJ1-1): EPEVTQTPSHQVTQMGQEVILRCVPISNHLYFYWYRQILGQKVEFLVSFYNNEISEKSEIFDDQFSVERPDGSNFTLKIRSTKLEDSAMYFCASRKGGQLMNTEAFFGQGTRLTVV.

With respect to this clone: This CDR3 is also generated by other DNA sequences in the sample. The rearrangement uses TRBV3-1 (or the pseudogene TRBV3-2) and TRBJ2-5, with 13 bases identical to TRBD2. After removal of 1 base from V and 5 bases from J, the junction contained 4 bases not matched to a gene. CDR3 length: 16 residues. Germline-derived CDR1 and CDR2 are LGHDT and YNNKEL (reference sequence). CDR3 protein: CASSQGLAGGQETQYF. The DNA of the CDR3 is TGTGCCAGCAGCCAAGGACTAGCGGGGGGCCAGGAGACCCAGTACTTC.

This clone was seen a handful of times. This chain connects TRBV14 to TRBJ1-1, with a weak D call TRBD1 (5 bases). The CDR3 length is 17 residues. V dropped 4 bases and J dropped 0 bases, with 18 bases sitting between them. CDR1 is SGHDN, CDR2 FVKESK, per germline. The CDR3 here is CASSRQLSGSLNTEAFF. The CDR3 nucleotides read TGTGCCAGCAGCCGGCAGTTGTCAGGGTCATTGAACACTGAAGCTTTCTTT.

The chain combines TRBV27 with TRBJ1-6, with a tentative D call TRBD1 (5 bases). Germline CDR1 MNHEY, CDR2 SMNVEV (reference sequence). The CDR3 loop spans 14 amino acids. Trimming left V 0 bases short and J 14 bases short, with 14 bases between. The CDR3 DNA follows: TGTGCCAGCAGTTTATCGGGGCACTGGGGCACCCTCCACTTT. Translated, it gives CASSLSGHWGTLHF.

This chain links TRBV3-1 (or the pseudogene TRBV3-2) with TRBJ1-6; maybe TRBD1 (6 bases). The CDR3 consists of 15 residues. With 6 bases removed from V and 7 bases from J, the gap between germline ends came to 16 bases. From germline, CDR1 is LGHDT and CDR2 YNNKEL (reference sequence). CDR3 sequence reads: CASSETGASNSPLHF. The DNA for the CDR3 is TGTGCCAGCAGTGAGACAGGAGCATCGAATTCACCCCTCCACTTT.

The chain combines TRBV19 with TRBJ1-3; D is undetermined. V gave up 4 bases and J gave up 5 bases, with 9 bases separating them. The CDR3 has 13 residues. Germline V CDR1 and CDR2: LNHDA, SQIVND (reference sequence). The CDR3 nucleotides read TGTGCCAGTAGTACAAACAGAAGAAACACCATATATTTT. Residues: CASSTNRRNTIYF. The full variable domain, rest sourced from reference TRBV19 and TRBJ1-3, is DGGITQSPKYLFRKEGQNVTLSCEQNLNHDAMYWYRQDPGQGLRLIYYSQIVNDFQKGDIAEGYSVSREKKESFPLTVTSAQKNPTAFYLCASSTNRRNTIYFGEGSWLTVV.

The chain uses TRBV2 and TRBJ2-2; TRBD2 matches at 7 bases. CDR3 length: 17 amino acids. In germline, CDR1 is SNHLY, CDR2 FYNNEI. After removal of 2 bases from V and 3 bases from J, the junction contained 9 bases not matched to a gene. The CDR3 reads CASSEPVVGGDTGELFF. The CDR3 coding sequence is TGTGCCAGCAGTGAACCTGTCGTGGGGGGGGACACCGGGGAGCTGTTTTTT.

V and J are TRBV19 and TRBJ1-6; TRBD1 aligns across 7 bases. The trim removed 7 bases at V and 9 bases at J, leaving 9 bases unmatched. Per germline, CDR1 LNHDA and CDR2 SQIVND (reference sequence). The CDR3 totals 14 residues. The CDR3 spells CASTPGTDSSPLHF. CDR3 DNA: TGTGCCAGTACTCCCGGGACAGATAGTTCACCCCTCCACTTT.

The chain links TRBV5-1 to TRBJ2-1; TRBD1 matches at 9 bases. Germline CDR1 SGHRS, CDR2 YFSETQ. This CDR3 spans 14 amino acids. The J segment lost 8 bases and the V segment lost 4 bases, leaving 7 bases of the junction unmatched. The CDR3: CASSRTGVQDEQFF. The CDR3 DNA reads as TGCGCCAGCAGCAGGACAGGGGTGCAGGATGAGCAGTTCTTC.

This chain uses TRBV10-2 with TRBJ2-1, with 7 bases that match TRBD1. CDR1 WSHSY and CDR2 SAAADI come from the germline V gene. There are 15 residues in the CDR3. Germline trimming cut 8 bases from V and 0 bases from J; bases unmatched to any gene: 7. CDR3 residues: CASSVRTGSYNEQFF. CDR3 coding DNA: TGCGCCAGCTCAGTTAGGACAGGCTCCTACAATGAGCAGTTCTTC.

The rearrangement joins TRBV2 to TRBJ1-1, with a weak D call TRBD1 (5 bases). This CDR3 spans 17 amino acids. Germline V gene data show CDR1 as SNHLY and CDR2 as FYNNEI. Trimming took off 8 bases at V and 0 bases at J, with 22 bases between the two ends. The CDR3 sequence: CASPQRDSGTLNTEAFF. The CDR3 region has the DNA TGTGCCAGCCCCCAAAGGGACTCGGGTACTTTGAACACTGAAGCTTTCTTT.

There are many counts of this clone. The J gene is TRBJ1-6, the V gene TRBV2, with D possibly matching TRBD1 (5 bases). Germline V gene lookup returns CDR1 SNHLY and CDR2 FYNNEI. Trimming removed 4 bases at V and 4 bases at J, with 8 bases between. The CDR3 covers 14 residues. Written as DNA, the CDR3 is TGTGCCAGCAGTGTTGGGGCGTATAATTCACCCCTCCACTTT. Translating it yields CASSVGAYNSPLHF.